This paragraph reports one T cell receptor beta chain. The entry originates in a study of Tregs in tolerant kidney transplant recipients. Clones were read by immunoSEQ multiplex PCR, and TCRdb kept only the in-frame ones, dropping some. In the table there are 70,000 to 95,000 clones, approximately 90% of which are singletons. This CDR3 has 12 residues. In germline, CDR1 is SNHLY, CDR2 FYNNEI. Trimming removed 5 bases at V and 5 bases at J, with 6 bases between. Sequenced material: Tregs from blood, taken before the transplant. This chain joins TRBV2 and TRBJ2-2; TRBD1 is a possible D gene (5 bases). The sequence came from a human donor who received a combined kidney and bone marrow transplant. CDR3 loop: CASSRQTGELFF. The CDR3 DNA reads TGTGCCAGCAGTAGACAGACCGGGGAGCTGTTTTTT. The full variable domain, with the rest looked up from reference TRBV2 and TRBJ2-2, is EPEVTQTPSHQVTQMGQEVILRCVPISNHLYFYWYRQILGQKVEFLVSFYNNEISEKSEIFDDQFSVERPDGSNFTLKIRSTKLEDSAMYFCASSRQTGELFFGEGSRLTVL.